The 27 T cell receptor beta chains below come from one sample, sequenced in a study of cytomegalovirus exposure and HLA in healthy donors. The PCR made use of 60 Vbeta and 13 Jbeta primers. The table came from immunoSEQ multiplex PCR; TCRdb's copy has only in-frame clones and leaves some out. The table for this sample gives around 76,000 clones. Sequenced material: PBMCs. These receptors were obtained from a man between 35 and 55 years old in good health and CMV-seronegative.

The chain uses TRBV4-2 and TRBJ2-2; 9 bases are a match to TRBD2. The CDR3 has 16 residues. The V gene's germline CDR1 is LGHNA and CDR2 YNFKEQ. The V segment lost 0 bases and the J segment 8 bases; nucleotides outside the gene matches: 7. The CDR3 nucleotides read TGTGCCAGCAGCCAAGAGGCAGCGGGGGGTCCGGGGGAGCTGTTTTTT. Protein product: CASSQEAAGGPGELFF.

The chain combines TRBV2 with TRBJ2-3, with D perhaps TRBD2 (6 bases). CDR1 and CDR2 from the germline V gene are SNHLY and FYNNEI. The CDR3 loop spans 15 amino acids. The germline V and J ends were trimmed by 5 bases and 5 bases, with 17 bases remaining between them. The chain's CDR3 is CASSPTSSGVDTQYF. The CDR3 DNA reads TGTGCCAGCAGTCCTACCTCGTCGGGAGTAGATACGCAGTATTTT. Supplemented by reference TRBV2 and TRBJ2-3, the full variable domain reads EPEVTQTPSHQVTQMGQEVILRCVPISNHLYFYWYRQILGQKVEFLVSFYNNEISEKSEIFDDQFSVERPDGSNFTLKIRSTKLEDSAMYFCASSPTSSGVDTQYFGPGTRLTVL.

V gene TRBV27 combines with J gene TRBJ2-6, with 9 bases lining up with TRBD2. The ends lost 2 bases at V and 0 bases at J; junction bases unmatched: 2. The germline V gene has CDR1 MNHEY and CDR2 SMNVEV (reference sequence). The CDR3 extends over 17 amino acids. CDR3 nucleotides: TGTGCCAGCAGTTTAAGCGGGGGGAGCTCTGGGGCCAACGTCCTGACTTTC. Its protein is CASSLSGGSSGANVLTF.

The chain uses TRBV7-2 and TRBJ1-3; D perhaps matches TRBD1 (5 bases). CDR3 size: 13 residues. Trimming took off 4 bases at V and 2 bases at J, with 6 bases between the two ends. The germline V gene has CDR1 SGHTA and CDR2 FQGNSA. In nucleotides, the CDR3 is TGTGCCAGCAGCTCAGGGACTGGAAACACCATATATTTT. It encodes CASSSGTGNTIYF.

The chain links TRBV6-1 to TRBJ1-5, with D possibly matching TRBD1 (6 bases). CDR1 is MNHNS, CDR2 SASEGT, per germline. The length of the CDR3 is 13 residues. V lost 6 bases to trimming and J lost 4 bases, with 10 bases between them. The chain's CDR3 is CASRTTGNQPQHF. CDR3 DNA sequence: TGTGCCAGCAGGACCACAGGGAATCAGCCCCAGCATTTT.

The chain is built from TRBV5-4 and TRBJ2-7, with TRBD1 matching 7 bases. Germline values: CDR1 SGHNT, CDR2 YYREEE (reference sequence). V shed 4 bases, J shed 3 bases, and the junction held 19 bases outside the gene matches. The CDR3 totals 18 residues. In nucleotides, the CDR3 is TGTGCCAGCAGCCTTTGGACAGGAAGCCCGTTTGATTTCTACGAGCAGTACTTC. Translated: CASSLWTGSPFDFYEQYF.

J is TRBJ1-1 and V is TRBV6-1; D is possibly TRBD1 (6 bases). This CDR3 spans 14 amino acids. V lost 6 bases and J lost 4, with 15 bases in between. Germline assignment: CDR1 MNHNS and CDR2 SASEGT. Here the CDR3 DNA reads TGTGCCAGCAGCATACCGGGAGGGGGCACTGAAGCTTTCTTT. This translates into CASSIPGGGTEAFF.

V is TRBV6-5 and J is TRBJ1-2, with 8 bases matching TRBD1. With 0 bases clipped from V and 0 bases from J, the junction kept 3 bases outside the gene matches. Germline V gives CDR1 MNHEY, CDR2 SVGAGI. The CDR3 is 16 residues long. DNA of the CDR3: TGTGCCAGCAGTTACTCCGGGACAGGAGCTAACTATGGCTACACCTTC. This sequence encodes CASSYSGTGANYGYTF.

The chain carries TRBV19 and TRBJ2-3, with 7 nucleotides matching TRBD2. There are 17 residues in the CDR3. V was clipped by 3 bases and J by 2 bases; unmatched bases: 11. Germline assignment: CDR1 LNHDA and CDR2 SQIVND (reference sequence). The CDR3 here is CASSMAVTGGNTDTQYF. The CDR3 DNA is TGTGCCAGTAGTATGGCGGTGACGGGAGGAAACACAGATACGCAGTATTTT.

The chain combines TRBV19 with TRBJ2-1, with D maybe TRBD1 (6 bases). CDR1 and CDR2 from the germline V gene are LNHDA and SQIVND (reference sequence). The CDR3 totals 15 residues. V was cut by 5 bases and J by 4 bases, with 15 bases left in between. The DNA of the CDR3 is TGTGCCAGTAGTGGACAGCTATTACCGTACAATGAGCAGTTCTTC. Protein: CASSGQLLPYNEQFF.

V gene TRBV6-5 combines with J gene TRBJ1-3, with TRBD1 matching 8 bases. Germline V gene data show CDR1 as MNHEY and CDR2 as SVGAGI. The CDR3 extends over 16 amino acids. With 2 bases clipped from V and 4 bases from J, the junction kept 7 bases outside the gene matches. The CDR3 sequence is CASSYLGTGPGNTIYF. CDR3 sequence (DNA): TGTGCCAGCAGTTACCTCGGGACAGGTCCGGGAAACACCATATATTTT.

The chain uses TRBV11-3 and TRBJ2-3; 7 bases are shared with TRBD2. From germline, CDR1 is SGHNT and CDR2 YENEEA. V trimming: 8 bases; J trimming: 6 bases; junction bases outside the gene matches: 11. The CDR3 has 14 amino acids. CDR3 nucleotide sequence: TGTGCCAGCCAACGGAGGGGAGGGGAGGATACGCAGTATTTT. Translated: CASQRRGGEDTQYF.

The rearrangement uses TRBV28 and TRBJ1-4, with D possibly matching TRBD1 (6 bases). The V end lost 3 bases, the J end lost 0 bases, and 11 bases lay between the germline ends. This CDR3 region has 16 residues. Germline assignment: CDR1 MDHEN and CDR2 SYDVKM. CDR3 DNA: TGTGCCAGCAGTTTTGCACAGGGAGCAACTAATGAAAAACTGTTTTTT. Its protein product is CASSFAQGATNEKLFF.

The V and J genes are TRBV7-2 and TRBJ1-2; D is perhaps TRBD1 (6 bases). Germline assignment: CDR1 SGHTA and CDR2 FQGNSA. The CDR3 consists of 13 residues. The V end lost 4 bases, the J end lost 2 bases, and 8 bases lay between the germline ends. CDR3 coding DNA: TGTGCCAGCAGCTGGGGGCCCAACTATGGCTACACCTTC. It codes for CASSWGPNYGYTF.

The chain is built from TRBV29-1 and TRBJ1-2; D possibly corresponds to TRBD1 (6 bases). Germline V CDR1 and CDR2: SQVTM, ANQGSEA. The CDR3 length is 13 residues. V lost 6 bases, J lost 0 bases, and 11 bases lay in between. The CDR3 sequence is CSVRQASNYGYTF. DNA for the CDR3: TGCAGCGTCCGACAGGCCTCTAACTATGGCTACACCTTC. Combining the CDR3 with reference TRBV29-1 and TRBJ1-2 gives the whole variable domain SAVISQKPSRDICQRGTSLTIQCQVDSQVTMMFWYRQQPGQSLTLIATANQGSEATYESGFVIDKFPISRPNLTFSTLTVSNMSPEDSSIYLCSVRQASNYGYTFGSGTRLTVV.

V and J are TRBV5-8 and TRBJ1-5; D not certain. V lost 2 bases and J lost 2, with 11 bases in between. Germline V lookup: CDR1 SGHTS, CDR2 YDEGEE. This CDR3 comprises 15 residues. The CDR3 sequence is CASSFGLRGNQPQHF. The CDR3 nucleotides read TGTGCCAGCAGCTTCGGGTTGCGGGGCAATCAGCCCCAGCATTTT. The full variable domain, in which reference TRBV5-8 and TRBJ1-5 provide the parts outside the CDR3, is EAGVTQSPTHLIKTRGQQATLRCSPISGHTSVYWYQQALGLGLQFLLWYDEGEERNRGNFPPRFSGRQFPNYSSELNVNALELEDSALYLCASSFGLRGNQPQHFGDGTRLSIL.

This chain links TRBV29-1 with TRBJ2-5, with 10 nucleotides matching TRBD1. The CDR3 is made up of 11 amino acids. V was clipped by 5 bases and J by 11 bases; unmatched bases: 5. The germline CDR1 and CDR2 sequences are SQVTM and ANQGSEA. The DNA for the CDR3 is TGCAGCGTTTGGGGACAGGGGAAGCAGTACTTC. Its protein is CSVWGQGKQYF.

The chain joins TRBV27 to TRBJ2-7; possible D gene TRBD1, 6 bases. The germline gives CDR1 MNHEY, CDR2 SMNVEV (reference sequence). Trimming left V 6 bases short and J 3 bases short, with 9 bases between. This CDR3 has 12 amino acids. The CDR3 coding sequence is TGTGCCAGCAGCCTGGACAGCTACGAGCAGTACTTC. It yields the protein CASSLDSYEQYF.

CDR3 nucleotide sequence: TGTGCCAGCAGCCAAGAGACAGGGTTTAACACCGGGGAGCTGTTTTTT. Translated, it gives CASSQETGFNTGELFF. The chain joins TRBV14 to TRBJ2-2; 7 bases align to TRBD1. This CDR3 is 16 amino acids long. CDR1 and CDR2 from the germline V gene are SGHDN and FVKESK. The J segment lost 2 bases and the V segment lost 0 bases, leaving 3 bases of the junction unmatched. Drawing the rest from reference TRBV14 and TRBJ2-2, the complete variable domain is EAGVTQFPSHSVIEKGQTVTLRCDPISGHDNLYWYRRVMGKEIKFLLHFVKESKQDESGMPNNRFLAERTGGTYSTLKVQPAELEDSGVYFCASSQETGFNTGELFFGEGSRLTVL.

This rearrangement joins TRBV5-6 to TRBJ2-3; no reliable D call. Germline assignment: CDR1 SGHDT and CDR2 YYEEEE. V was pared by 1 base and J by 1 base, with 10 bases between. This CDR3 region has 15 residues. The CDR3 coding sequence is TGTGCCAGCAGCTTGTATTCCGGAGGCACAGATACGCAGTATTTT. It is translated as CASSLYSGGTDTQYF. The full variable domain, rest sourced from reference TRBV5-6 and TRBJ2-3, is DAGVTQSPTHLIKTRGQQVTLRCSPKSGHDTVSWYQQALGQGPQFIFQYYEEEERQRGNFPDRFSGHQFPNYSSELNVNALLLGDSALYLCASSLYSGGTDTQYFGPGTRLTVL.

This chain joins TRBV19 and TRBJ1-4; 10 bases map to TRBD1. CDR1 and CDR2 (germline): LNHDA, SQIVND (reference sequence). This CDR3 region has 15 residues. Trimming cost V 7 bases and J 7 bases; bases outside gene matches: 9. As DNA, the CDR3 is TGTGCCAGTACCACCACCGGGACAGGGGCTGAAAAACTGTTTTTT. It codes for CASTTTGTGAEKLFF.

The gene calls are TRBV11-3 and TRBJ2-2, with a tentative D call TRBD1 (5 bases). This CDR3 has 14 amino acids. V lost 2 bases, J lost 6 bases, and 10 bases lay in between. Germline CDR1 reads SGHNT; CDR2 reads YENEEA. CDR3 protein: CASSLSQGPGELFF. In DNA, the CDR3 is TGTGCCAGCAGCTTATCCCAGGGCCCCGGGGAGCTGTTTTTT.

The chain couples TRBV6-7 to TRBJ2-7; 11 nucleotides line up with TRBD1. TRBV6-7 is classed as an ORF, of uncertain function. The CDR3 extends over 24 amino acids. J lost 0 bases, V lost 4 bases, and 29 bases had no gene match. The CDR3 coding sequence is TGTGCCAGCAGTTGTCTTTGCGGAGAGCCCAGCCGGGACAGGGGGACTCAAAGCTCCTACGAGCAGTACTTC. Amino acids: CASSCLCGEPSRDRGTQSSYEQYF.

The chain carries TRBV2 and TRBJ2-7, with 7 bases aligning to TRBD2. CDR1 SNHLY and CDR2 FYNNEI come from the germline V gene. This CDR3 region has 12 residues. V lost 2 bases and J lost 8; bases outside the gene matches: 3. This chain's CDR3 is CASSELAVQQYF. In nucleotides, the CDR3 is TGTGCCAGCAGTGAACTAGCGGTGCAGCAGTACTTC.

The V call is TRBV29-1, the J call TRBJ2-4, with TRBD2 identical over 12 bases. J gave up 3 bases and V 6 bases, and 6 bases lay outside the gene matches. The V gene's germline CDR1 is SQVTM and CDR2 ANQGSEA. The CDR3 totals 15 residues. DNA of the CDR3: TGCAGCGTCGGAGGACTAGCGGGGAGCAAAAACATTCAGTACTTC. Translating gives CSVGGLAGSKNIQYF.

The rearrangement joins TRBV7-9 to TRBJ2-3, with 15 bases matching TRBD2. The length of the CDR3 is 15 residues. Germline V gene sequence: CDR1 SEHNR, CDR2 FQNEAQ (reference sequence). The V segment lost 8 bases and the J segment 5 bases; nucleotides outside the gene matches: 5. In nucleotides, the CDR3 is TGTGCCAGCCAATGGACTAGCGGGAGGGGAGATACGCAGTATTTT. Its protein is CASQWTSGRGDTQYF. Filled out from reference TRBV7-9 and TRBJ2-3, the complete variable domain reads DTGVSQNPRHKITKRGQNVTFRCDPISEHNRLYWYRQTLGQGPEFLTYFQNEAQLEKSRLLSDRFSAERPKGSFSTLEIQRTEQGDSAMYLCASQWTSGRGDTQYFGPGTRLTVL.

The J gene is TRBJ1-2, the V gene TRBV18; possible D gene TRBD1, 5 bases. The CDR3 consists of 15 residues. Per the germline V gene, CDR1 is KGHSH and CDR2 is LQKENI. V was trimmed by 6 bases and J by 4 bases, leaving 18 bases between them. The CDR3 DNA reads TGTGCCAGCTCTTCTGGGGACGGGGGTTTCTATGGCTACACCTTC. Encoded protein: CASSSGDGGFYGYTF.